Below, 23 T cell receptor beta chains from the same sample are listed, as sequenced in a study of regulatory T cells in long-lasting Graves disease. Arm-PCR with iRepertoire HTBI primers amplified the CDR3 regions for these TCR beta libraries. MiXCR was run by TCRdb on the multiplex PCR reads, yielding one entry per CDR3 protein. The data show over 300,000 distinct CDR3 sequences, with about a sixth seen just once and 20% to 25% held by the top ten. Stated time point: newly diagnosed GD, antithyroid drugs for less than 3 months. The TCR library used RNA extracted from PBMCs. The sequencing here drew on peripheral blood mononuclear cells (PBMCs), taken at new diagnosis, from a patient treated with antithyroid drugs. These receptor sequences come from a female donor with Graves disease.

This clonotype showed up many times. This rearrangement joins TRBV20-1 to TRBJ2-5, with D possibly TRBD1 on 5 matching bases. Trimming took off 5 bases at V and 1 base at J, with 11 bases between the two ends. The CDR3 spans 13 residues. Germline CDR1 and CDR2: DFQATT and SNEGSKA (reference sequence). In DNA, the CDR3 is TGCAGTGCTGCCCAGGGAATCCAAGAGACCCAGTACTTC. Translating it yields CSAAQGIQETQYF.

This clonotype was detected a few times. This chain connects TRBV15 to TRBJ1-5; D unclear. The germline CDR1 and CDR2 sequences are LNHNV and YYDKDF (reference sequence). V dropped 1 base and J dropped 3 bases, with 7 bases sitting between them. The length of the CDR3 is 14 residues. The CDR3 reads CATSRGRDNQPQHF. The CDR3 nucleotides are TGTGCCACCAGCAGAGGTAGGGACAATCAGCCCCAGCATTTT.

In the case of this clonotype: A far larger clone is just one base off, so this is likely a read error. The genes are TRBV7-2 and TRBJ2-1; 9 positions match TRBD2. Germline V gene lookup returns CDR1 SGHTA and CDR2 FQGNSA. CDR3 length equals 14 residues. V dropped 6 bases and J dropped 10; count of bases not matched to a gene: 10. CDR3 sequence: CASRSSGESYEQFF. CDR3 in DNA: TGTGCCAGCAGATCTAGCGGGGAGTCCTACGAGCAGTTCTTC.

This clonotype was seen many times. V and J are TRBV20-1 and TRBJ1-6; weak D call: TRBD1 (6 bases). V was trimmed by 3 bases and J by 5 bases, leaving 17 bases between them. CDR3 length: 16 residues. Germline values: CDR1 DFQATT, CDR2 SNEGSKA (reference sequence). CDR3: CSASVMGGVNNSPLHF. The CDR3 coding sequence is TGCAGTGCTAGTGTGATGGGGGGCGTTAATAATTCACCCCTCCACTTT.

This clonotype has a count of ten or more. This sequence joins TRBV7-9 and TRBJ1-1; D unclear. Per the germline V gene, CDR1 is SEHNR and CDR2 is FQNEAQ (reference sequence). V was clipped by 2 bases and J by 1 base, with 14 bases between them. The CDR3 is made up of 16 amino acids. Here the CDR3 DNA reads TGTGCCAGCAGCTTAAAACCCAACAGACAGAACACTGAAGCTTTCTTT. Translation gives CASSLKPNRQNTEAFF.

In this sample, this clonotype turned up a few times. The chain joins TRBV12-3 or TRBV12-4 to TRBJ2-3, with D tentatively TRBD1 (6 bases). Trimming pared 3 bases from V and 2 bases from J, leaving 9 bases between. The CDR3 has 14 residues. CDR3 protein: CASSFTGTTDTQYF. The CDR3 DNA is TGTGCCAGCAGTTTTACAGGGACCACAGATACGCAGTATTTT.

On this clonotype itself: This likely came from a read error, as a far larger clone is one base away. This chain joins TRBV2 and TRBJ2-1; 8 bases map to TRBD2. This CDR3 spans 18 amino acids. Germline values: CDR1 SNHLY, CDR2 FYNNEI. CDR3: CAGSPRLREVSLANEQFF. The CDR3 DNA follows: TGTGCCGGCAGCCCCCGCCTGCGGGAGGTATCCCTTGCCAATGAGCAGTTCTTC.

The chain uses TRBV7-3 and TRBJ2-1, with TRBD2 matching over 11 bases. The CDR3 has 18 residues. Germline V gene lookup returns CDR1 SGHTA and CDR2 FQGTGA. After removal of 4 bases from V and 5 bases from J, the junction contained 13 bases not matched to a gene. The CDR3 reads CASSSGGETSGKNNEQFF. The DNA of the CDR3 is TGTGCCAGCAGCTCCGGAGGGGAGACTAGCGGGAAGAACAATGAGCAGTTCTTC.

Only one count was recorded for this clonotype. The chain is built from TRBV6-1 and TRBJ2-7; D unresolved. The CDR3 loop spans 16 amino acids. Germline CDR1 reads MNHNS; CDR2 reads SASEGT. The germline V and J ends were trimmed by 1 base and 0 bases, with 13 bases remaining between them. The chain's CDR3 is CASSEVSGRPSYEQYF. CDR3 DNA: TGTGCCAGCAGTGAAGTGTCCGGACGGCCCTCCTACGAGCAGTACTTC.

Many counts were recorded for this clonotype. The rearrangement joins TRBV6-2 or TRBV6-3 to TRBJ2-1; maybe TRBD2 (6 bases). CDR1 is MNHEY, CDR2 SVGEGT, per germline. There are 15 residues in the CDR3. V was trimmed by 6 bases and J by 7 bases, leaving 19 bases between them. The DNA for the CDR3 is TGTGCCAGCAGGGAACTCTCCGGGAGTAAGAATGAGCAGTTCTTC. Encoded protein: CASRELSGSKNEQFF.

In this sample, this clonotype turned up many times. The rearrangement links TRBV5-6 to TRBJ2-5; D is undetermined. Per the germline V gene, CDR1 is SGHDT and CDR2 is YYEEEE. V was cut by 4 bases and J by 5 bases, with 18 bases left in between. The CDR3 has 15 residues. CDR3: CASSPEPFNRETQYF. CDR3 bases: TGTGCCAGCAGCCCGGAGCCATTCAATCGCGAGACCCAGTACTTC.

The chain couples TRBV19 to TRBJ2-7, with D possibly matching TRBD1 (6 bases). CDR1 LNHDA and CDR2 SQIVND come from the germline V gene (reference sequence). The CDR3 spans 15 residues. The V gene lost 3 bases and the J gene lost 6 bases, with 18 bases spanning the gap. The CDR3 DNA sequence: TGTGCCAGTAGTATCTCGGACAGAGGAAACTTCGAGCAGTACTTC. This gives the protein CASSISDRGNFEQYF.

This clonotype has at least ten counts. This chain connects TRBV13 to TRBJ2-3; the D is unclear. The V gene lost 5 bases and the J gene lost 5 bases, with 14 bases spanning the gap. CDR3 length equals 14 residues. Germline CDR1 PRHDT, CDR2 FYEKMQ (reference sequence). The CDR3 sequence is CASSPRLHLDTQYF. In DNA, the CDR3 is TGTGCCAGCAGCCCCCGTCTGCACCTAGATACGCAGTATTTT.

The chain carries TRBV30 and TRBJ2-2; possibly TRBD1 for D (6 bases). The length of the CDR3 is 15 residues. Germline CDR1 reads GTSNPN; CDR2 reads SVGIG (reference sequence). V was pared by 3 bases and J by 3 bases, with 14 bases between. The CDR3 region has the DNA TGTGCCTGGAGACACAGGGCTCGGGACACCGGGGAGCTGTTTTTT. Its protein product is CAWRHRARDTGELFF.

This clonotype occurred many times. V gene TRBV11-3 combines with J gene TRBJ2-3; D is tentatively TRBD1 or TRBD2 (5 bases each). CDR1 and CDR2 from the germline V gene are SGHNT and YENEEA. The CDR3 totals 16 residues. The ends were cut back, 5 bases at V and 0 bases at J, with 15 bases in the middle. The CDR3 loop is CASSPGTALSTDTQYF. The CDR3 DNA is TGTGCCAGCAGCCCTGGGACGGCCCTTAGCACAGATACGCAGTATTTT.

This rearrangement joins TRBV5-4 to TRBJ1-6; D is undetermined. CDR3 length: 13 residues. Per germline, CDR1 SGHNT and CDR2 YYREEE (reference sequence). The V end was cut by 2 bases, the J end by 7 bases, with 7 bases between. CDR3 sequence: CASSFPGNSPLHF. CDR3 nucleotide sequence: TGTGCCAGCAGCTTCCCGGGCAATTCACCCCTCCACTTT.

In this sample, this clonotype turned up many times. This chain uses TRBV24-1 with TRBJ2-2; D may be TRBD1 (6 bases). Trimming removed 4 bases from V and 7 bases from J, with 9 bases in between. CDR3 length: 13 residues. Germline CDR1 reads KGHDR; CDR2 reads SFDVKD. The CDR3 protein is CATSDPGVGELFF. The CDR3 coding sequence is TGTGCCACCAGTGACCCAGGGGTCGGGGAGCTGTTTTTT.

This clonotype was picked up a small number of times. The CDR3 protein is CASSLSGPLSSYNSPLHF. The CDR3 DNA reads as TGTGCCAGCAGTTTATCGGGACCGCTGAGCTCCTATAATTCACCCCTCCACTTT. The chain joins TRBV27 to TRBJ1-6; TRBD1 is a possible D gene (5 bases). V was cut by 0 bases and J by 0 bases, with 12 bases left in between. This CDR3 is built from 18 residues. From germline, CDR1 is MNHEY and CDR2 SMNVEV (reference sequence).

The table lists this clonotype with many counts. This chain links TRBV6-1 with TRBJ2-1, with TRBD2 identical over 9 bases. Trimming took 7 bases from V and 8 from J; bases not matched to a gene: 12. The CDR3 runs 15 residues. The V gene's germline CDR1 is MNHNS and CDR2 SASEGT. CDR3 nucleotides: TGTGCCAGCACCGAGTCGCGGGAGGGCCCTTATGAGCAGTTCTTC. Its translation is CASTESREGPYEQFF.

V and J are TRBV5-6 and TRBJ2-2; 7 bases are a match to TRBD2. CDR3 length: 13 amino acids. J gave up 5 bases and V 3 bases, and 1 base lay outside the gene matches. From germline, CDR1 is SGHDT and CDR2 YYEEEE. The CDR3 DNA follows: TGTGCCAGCAGCTGGGGGGGTACCGGGGAGCTGTTTTTT. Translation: CASSWGGTGELFF.

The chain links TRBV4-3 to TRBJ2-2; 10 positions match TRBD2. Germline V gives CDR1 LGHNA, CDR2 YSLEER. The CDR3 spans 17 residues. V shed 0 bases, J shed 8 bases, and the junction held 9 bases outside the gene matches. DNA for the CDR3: TGCGCCAGCAGCCAAGATCTAGCGGGGGCCTCTCGAGGGGAGCTGTTTTTT. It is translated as CASSQDLAGASRGELFF.

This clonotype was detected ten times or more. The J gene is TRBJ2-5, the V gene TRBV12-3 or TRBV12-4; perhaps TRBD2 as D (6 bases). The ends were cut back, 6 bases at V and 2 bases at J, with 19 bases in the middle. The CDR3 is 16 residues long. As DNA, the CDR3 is TGTGCCAGCAGCCCCCCCACCGGGAGAGGTCAAGAGACCCAGTACTTC. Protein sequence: CASSPPTGRGQETQYF.

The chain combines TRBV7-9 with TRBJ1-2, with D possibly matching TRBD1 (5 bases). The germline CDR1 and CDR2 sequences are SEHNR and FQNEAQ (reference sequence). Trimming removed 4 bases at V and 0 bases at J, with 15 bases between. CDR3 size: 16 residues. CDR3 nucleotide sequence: TGTGCCAGCAGCTCCTACCGGGACTTAGCTAACTATGGCTACACCTTC. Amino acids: CASSSYRDLANYGYTF.